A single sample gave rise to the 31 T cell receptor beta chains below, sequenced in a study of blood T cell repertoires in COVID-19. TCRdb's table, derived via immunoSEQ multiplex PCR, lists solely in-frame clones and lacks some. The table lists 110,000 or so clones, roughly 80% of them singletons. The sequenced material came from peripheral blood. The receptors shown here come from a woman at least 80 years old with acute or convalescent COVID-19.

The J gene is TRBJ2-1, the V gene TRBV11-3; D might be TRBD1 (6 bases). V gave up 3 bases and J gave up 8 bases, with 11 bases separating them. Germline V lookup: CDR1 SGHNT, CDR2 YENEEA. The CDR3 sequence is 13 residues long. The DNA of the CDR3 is TGTGCCAGCAGCTTGAGTGAGGGGGATGAGCAGTTCTTC. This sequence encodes CASSLSEGDEQFF.

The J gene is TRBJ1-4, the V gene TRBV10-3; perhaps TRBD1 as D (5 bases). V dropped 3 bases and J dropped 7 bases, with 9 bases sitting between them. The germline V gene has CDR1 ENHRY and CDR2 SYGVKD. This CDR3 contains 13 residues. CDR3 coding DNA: TGTGCCATCAGTGAATCCGGGGGTGAAAAACTGTTTTTT. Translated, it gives CAISESGGEKLFF.

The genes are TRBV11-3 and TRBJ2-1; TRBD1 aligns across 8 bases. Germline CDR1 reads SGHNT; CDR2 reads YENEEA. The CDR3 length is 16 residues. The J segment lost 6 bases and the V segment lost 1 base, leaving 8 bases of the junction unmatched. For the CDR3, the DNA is TGTGCCAGCAGCTTAGCCGGAAGGACAGGGACCAATGAGCAGTTCTTC. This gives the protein CASSLAGRTGTNEQFF.

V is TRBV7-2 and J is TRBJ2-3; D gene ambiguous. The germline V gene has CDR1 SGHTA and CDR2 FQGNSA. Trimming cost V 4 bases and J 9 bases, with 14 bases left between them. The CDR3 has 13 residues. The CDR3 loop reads CASSSPALGTQYF. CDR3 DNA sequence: TGTGCCAGCAGCTCCCCAGCCCTAGGAACGCAGTATTTT. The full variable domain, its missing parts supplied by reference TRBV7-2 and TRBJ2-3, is GAGVSQSPSNKVTEKGKDVELRCDPISGHTALYWYRQSLGQGLEFLIYFQGNSAPDKSGLPSDRFSAERTGGSVSTLTIQRTQQEDSAVYLCASSSPALGTQYFGPGTRLTVL.

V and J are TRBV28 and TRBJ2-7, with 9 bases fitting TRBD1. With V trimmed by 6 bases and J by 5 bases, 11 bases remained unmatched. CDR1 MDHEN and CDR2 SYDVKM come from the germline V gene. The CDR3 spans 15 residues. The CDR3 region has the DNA TGTGCCAGCAGCCTCCCGGGACAGGGTTCCCACGAGCAGTACTTC. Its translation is CASSLPGQGSHEQYF.

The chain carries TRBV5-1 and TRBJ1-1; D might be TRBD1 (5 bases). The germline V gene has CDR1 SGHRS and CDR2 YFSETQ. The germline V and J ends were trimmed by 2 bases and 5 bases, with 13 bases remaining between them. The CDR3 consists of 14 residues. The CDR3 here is CASSFKGLGTEAFF. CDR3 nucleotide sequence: TGCGCCAGCAGCTTCAAGGGGCTGGGGACTGAAGCTTTCTTT.

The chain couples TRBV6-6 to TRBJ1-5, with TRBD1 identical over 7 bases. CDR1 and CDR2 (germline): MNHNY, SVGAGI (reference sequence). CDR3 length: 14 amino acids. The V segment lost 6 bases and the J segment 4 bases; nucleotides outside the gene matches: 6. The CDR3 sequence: CASRWDSSNQPQHF. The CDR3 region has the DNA TGTGCCAGCAGATGGGACAGCTCAAATCAGCCCCAGCATTTT.

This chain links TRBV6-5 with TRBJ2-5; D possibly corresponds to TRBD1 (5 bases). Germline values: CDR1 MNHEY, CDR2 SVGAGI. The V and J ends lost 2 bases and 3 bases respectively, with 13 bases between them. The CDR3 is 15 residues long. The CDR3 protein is CASSYAGWGKETQYF. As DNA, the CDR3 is TGTGCCAGCAGTTACGCAGGGTGGGGTAAAGAGACCCAGTACTTC.

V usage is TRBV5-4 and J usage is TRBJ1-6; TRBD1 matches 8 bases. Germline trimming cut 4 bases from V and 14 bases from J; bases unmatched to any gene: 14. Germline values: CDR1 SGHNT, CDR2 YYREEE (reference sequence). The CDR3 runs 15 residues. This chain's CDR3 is CASSLTDRGKETLHF. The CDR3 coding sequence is TGTGCCAGCAGCCTGACAGACAGGGGTAAAGAAACCCTCCACTTT.

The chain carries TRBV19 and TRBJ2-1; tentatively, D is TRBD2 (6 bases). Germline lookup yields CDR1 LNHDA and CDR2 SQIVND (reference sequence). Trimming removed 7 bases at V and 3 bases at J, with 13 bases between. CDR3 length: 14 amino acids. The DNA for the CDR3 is TGTGCCAGTATAGGAGGGAATTACTACAATGAGCAGTTCTTC. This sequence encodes CASIGGNYYNEQFF. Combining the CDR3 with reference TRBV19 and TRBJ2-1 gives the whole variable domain DGGITQSPKYLFRKEGQNVTLSCEQNLNHDAMYWYRQDPGQGLRLIYYSQIVNDFQKGDIAEGYSVSREKKESFPLTVTSAQKNPTAFYLCASIGGNYYNEQFFGPGTRLTVL.

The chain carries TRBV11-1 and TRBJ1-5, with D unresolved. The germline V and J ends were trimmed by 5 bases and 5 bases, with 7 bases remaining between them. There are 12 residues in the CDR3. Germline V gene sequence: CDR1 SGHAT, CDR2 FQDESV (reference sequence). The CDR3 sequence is CASSQRDQPQHF. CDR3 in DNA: TGTGCCAGCAGCCAACGAGATCAGCCCCAGCATTTT.

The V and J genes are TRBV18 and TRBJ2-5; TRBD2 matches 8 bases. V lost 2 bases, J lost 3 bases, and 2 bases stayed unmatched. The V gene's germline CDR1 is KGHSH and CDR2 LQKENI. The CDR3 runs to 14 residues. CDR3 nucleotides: TGTGCCAGCTCACCATCGGGAGGGAAAGAGACCCAGTACTTC. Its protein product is CASSPSGGKETQYF.

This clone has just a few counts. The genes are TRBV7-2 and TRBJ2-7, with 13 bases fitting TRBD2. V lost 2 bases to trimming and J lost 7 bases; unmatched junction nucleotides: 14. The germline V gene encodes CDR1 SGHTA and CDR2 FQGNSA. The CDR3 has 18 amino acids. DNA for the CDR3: TGTGCCAGCAGCTTACGTACTAGCGGGAGGGTTGTACGTAGGGAGCAGTACTTC. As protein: CASSLRTSGRVVRREQYF.

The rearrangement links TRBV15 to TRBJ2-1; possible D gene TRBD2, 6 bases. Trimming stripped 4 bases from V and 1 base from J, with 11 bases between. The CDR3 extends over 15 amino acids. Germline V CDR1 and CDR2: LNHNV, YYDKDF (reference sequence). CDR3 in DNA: TGTGCCACCAGCAAGGCGGGGCTATCCTACAATGAGCAGTTCTTC. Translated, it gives CATSKAGLSYNEQFF.

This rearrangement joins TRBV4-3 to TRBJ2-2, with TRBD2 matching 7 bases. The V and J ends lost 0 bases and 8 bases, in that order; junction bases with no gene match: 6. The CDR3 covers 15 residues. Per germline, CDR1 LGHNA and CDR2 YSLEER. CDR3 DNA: TGCGCCAGCAGCCAAGATGGAATAGCGGGTGGGGAGCTGTTTTTT. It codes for CASSQDGIAGGELFF.

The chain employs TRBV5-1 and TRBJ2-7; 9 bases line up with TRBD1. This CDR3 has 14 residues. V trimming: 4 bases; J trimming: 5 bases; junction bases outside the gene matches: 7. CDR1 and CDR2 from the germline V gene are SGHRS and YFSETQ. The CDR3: CASSRGTGSHEQYV. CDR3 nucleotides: TGCGCCAGCAGCAGAGGGACAGGGTCCCACGAGCAGTACGTC.

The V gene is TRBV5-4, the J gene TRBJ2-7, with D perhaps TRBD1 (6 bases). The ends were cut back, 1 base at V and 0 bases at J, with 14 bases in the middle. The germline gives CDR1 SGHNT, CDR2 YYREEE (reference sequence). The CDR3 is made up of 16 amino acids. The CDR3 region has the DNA TGTGCCAGCAGCTTGCAATCAGGGGCCAGCTCCTACGAGCAGTACTTC. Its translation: CASSLQSGASSYEQYF.

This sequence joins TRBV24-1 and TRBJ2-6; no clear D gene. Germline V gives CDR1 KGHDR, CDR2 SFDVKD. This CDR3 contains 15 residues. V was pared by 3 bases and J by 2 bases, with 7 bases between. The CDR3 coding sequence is TGTGCCACCAGTGATGCACAGCCTGGGGCCAACGTCCTGACTTTC. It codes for CATSDAQPGANVLTF.

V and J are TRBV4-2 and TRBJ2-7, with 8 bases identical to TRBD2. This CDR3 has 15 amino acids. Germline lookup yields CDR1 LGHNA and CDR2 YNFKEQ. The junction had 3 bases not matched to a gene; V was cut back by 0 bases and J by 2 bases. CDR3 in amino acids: CASSQDTSGPYEQYF. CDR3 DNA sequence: TGTGCCAGCAGCCAAGATACTAGCGGTCCCTACGAGCAGTACTTC.

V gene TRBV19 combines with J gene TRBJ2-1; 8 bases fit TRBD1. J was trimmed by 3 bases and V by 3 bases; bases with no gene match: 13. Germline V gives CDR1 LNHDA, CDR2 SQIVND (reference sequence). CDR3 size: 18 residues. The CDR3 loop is CASSILLRTGKNYNEQFF. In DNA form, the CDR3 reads TGTGCCAGTAGTATCCTACTTCGGACAGGGAAGAACTACAATGAGCAGTTCTTC.

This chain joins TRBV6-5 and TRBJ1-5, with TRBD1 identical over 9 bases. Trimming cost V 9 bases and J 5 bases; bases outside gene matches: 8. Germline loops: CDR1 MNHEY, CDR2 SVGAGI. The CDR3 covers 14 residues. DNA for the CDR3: TGTGCCAGTTCCTCCGGGACAGGGCATCAGCCCCAGCATTTT. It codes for CASSSGTGHQPQHF.

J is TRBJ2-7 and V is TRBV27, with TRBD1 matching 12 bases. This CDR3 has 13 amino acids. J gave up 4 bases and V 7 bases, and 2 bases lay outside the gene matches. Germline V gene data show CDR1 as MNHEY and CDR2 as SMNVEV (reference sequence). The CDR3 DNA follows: TGTGCCAGCAAGGGACAGGGGGCTTACGAGCAGTACGTC. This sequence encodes CASKGQGAYEQYV.

In DNA form, the CDR3 reads TGTGCCAGTAGTACCCTGGGCAGCGGCGAGCTATACGTC. Translating gives CASSTLGSGELYV. This sequence joins TRBV19 and TRBJ2-7, with D maybe TRBD2 (5 bases). In germline, CDR1 is LNHDA, CDR2 SQIVND (reference sequence). V lost 4 bases, J lost 13 bases, and 20 bases lay in between. The length of the CDR3 is 13 residues.

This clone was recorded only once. This chain's CDR3 is CASSLGTSGSLDTQYF. Written as DNA, the CDR3 is TGTGCCAGCAGCTTAGGGACTAGCGGGAGTTTAGATACGCAGTATTTT. V usage is TRBV7-2 and J usage is TRBJ2-3, with 13 nucleotides matching TRBD2. The CDR3 length is 16 residues. CDR1 is SGHTA, CDR2 FQGNSA, per germline. The V segment lost 1 base and the J segment 5 bases; nucleotides outside the gene matches: 3.

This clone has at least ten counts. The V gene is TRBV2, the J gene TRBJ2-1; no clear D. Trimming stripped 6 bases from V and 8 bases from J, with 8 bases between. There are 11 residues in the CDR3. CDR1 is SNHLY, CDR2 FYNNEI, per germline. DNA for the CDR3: TGTGCCAGCAGAGCGAAGGATGAGCAGTTCTTC. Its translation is CASRAKDEQFF.

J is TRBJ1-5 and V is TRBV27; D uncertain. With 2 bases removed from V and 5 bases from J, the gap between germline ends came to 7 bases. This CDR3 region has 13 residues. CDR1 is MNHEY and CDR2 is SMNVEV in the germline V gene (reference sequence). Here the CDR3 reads CASSLGQYQPQHF. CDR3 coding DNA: TGTGCCAGCAGTTTAGGGCAGTATCAGCCCCAGCATTTT.

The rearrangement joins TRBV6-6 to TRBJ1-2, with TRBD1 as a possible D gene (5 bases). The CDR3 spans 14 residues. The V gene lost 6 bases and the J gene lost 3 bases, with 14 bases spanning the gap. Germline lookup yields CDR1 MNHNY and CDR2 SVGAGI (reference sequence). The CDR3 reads CASRPRREDYGYTF. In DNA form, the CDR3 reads TGTGCCAGCAGACCGCGCAGGGAAGACTATGGCTACACCTTC.

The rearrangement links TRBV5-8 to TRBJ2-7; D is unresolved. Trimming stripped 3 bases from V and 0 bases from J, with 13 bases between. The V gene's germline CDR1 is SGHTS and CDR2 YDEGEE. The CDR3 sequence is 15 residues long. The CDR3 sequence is CASSSESTLSYEQYF. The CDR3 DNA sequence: TGTGCCAGCAGCTCGGAGTCTACCCTCTCCTACGAGCAGTACTTC.

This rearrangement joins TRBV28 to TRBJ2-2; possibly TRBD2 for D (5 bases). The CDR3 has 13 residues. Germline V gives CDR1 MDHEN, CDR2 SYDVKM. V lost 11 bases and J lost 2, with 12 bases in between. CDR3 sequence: CASLRDNTGELFF. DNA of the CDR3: TGTGCCTCCCTTCGGGATAACACCGGGGAGCTGTTTTTT.

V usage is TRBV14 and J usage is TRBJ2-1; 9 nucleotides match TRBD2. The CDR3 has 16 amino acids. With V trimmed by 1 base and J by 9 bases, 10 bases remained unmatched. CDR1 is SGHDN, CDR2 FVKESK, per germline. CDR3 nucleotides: TGTGCCAGCAGCCAAGTAGGGGCGGGAGGGCGATTTGAGCAGTTCTTC. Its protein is CASSQVGAGGRFEQFF. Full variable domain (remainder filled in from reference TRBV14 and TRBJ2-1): EAGVTQFPSHSVIEKGQTVTLRCDPISGHDNLYWYRRVMGKEIKFLLHFVKESKQDESGMPNNRFLAERTGGTYSTLKVQPAELEDSGVYFCASSQVGAGGRFEQFFGPGTRLTVL.

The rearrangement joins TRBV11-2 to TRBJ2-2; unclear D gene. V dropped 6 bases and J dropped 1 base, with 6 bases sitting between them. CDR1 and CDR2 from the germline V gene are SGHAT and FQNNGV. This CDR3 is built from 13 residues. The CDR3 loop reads CASRRQNTGELFF. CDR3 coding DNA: TGTGCCAGCAGGCGACAGAACACCGGGGAGCTGTTTTTT.